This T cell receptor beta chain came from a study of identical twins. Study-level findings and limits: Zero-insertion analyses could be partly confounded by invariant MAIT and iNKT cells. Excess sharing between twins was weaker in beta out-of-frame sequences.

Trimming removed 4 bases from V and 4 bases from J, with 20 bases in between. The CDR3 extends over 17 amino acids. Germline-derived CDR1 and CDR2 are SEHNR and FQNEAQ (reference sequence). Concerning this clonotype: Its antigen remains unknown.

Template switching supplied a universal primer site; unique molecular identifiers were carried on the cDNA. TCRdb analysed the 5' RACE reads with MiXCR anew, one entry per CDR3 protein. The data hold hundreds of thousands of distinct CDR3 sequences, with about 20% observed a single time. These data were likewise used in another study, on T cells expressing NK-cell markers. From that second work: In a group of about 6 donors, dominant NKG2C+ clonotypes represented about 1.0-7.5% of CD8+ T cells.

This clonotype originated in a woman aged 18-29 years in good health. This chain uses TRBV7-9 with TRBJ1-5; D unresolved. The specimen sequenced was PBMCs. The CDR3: CASSWRTVGSVNQPQHF. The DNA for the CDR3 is TGTGCCAGCAGCTGGAGGACCGTCGGATCGGTGAATCAGCCCCAGCATTTT.